This entry lists 22 T cell receptor beta chains sequenced from one sample in a study of blood T cell repertoires in COVID-19. This table comes from immunoSEQ multiplex PCR, and its TCRdb copy is limited to in-frame clones, with some not included. The sample has around 290,000 clones; around 89% are singletons. What was sequenced was peripheral blood. These receptors were collected from a man aged 40-49 years with acute or convalescent COVID-19.

As to this clone: Additional DNA sequences in this sample encode the identical CDR3. The chain has TRBV2 and TRBJ1-5; 8 nucleotides line up with TRBD1. CDR1 and CDR2 (germline): SNHLY, FYNNEI. V shed 3 bases, J shed 5 bases, and the junction held 0 bases outside the gene matches. CDR3 length: 13 amino acids. CDR3 amino acids: CASSETGDQPQHF. For the CDR3, the DNA is TGTGCCAGCAGTGAGACAGGGGATCAGCCCCAGCATTTT. The whole variable domain, remainder taken from reference TRBV2 and TRBJ1-5, is EPEVTQTPSHQVTQMGQEVILRCVPISNHLYFYWYRQILGQKVEFLVSFYNNEISEKSEIFDDQFSVERPDGSNFTLKIRSTKLEDSAMYFCASSETGDQPQHFGDGTRLSIL.

This clone was detected a few times. V is TRBV7-9 and J is TRBJ1-3; tentatively, D is TRBD1 (5 bases). The germline V gene encodes CDR1 SEHNR and CDR2 FQNEAQ (reference sequence). The CDR3 runs to 16 residues. V was trimmed by 5 bases and J by 2 bases, leaving 16 bases between them. CDR3 nucleotide sequence: TGTGCCAGCAGCCCACCAGCGGGGCGTCCTGGAAACACCATATATTTT. This encodes CASSPPAGRPGNTIYF.

V usage is TRBV18 and J usage is TRBJ1-6; no reliable D call. The CDR3 loop spans 17 amino acids. The V end lost 2 bases, the J end lost 0 bases, and 11 bases lay between the germline ends. Germline lookup yields CDR1 KGHSH and CDR2 LQKENI. The CDR3 spells CASSPVFLSSYNSPLHF. For the CDR3, the DNA is TGTGCCAGCTCACCAGTCTTCCTGAGCTCCTATAATTCACCCCTCCACTTT.

J is TRBJ1-2 and V is TRBV19, with 10 bases that match TRBD1. The CDR3 has 14 amino acids. After removal of 4 bases from V and 4 bases from J, the junction contained 3 bases not matched to a gene. Germline V gene lookup returns CDR1 LNHDA and CDR2 SQIVND (reference sequence). In nucleotides, the CDR3 is TGTGCCAGTAGTAGGGACAGGGGAGTCTATGGCTACACCTTC. It translates to CASSRDRGVYGYTF.

CDR3 sequence (DNA): TGTGCCAGCAGCCACACAGGGCTCACAGATACGCAGTATTTT. Translated, it gives CASSHTGLTDTQYF. This chain links TRBV14 with TRBJ2-3; TRBD1 might be the D (6 bases). This CDR3 spans 14 amino acids. CDR1 and CDR2 from the germline V gene are SGHDN and FVKESK. Between the trimmed V and J ends, which lost 3 bases and 2 bases, there was a span of 9 bases.

A word on this clone: The sample holds other DNA sequences that translate to the same CDR3. The CDR3 sequence is CAWSRDRNTEAFF. CDR3 nucleotides: TGTGCCTGGAGCCGAGATCGGAACACTGAAGCTTTCTTT. The chain has TRBV30 and TRBJ1-1; D is unresolved. In germline, CDR1 is GTSNPN, CDR2 SVGIG (reference sequence). The CDR3 sequence is 13 residues long. V gave up 3 bases and J gave up 1 base, with 9 bases separating them.

The chain recombines TRBV30 with TRBJ1-2, with D possibly TRBD1 on 5 matching bases. Trimming pared 1 base from V and 7 bases from J, leaving 19 bases between. The germline gives CDR1 GTSNPN, CDR2 SVGIG (reference sequence). CDR3 length: 15 residues. The DNA for the CDR3 is TGTGCCTGGAGTGGGACACTCCAATATATGGGTGGCTACACCTTC. As protein: CAWSGTLQYMGGYTF.

V and J are TRBV4-1 and TRBJ1-1; 7 nucleotides match TRBD1. J gave up 4 bases and V 1 base, and 3 bases lay outside the gene matches. This CDR3 region has 14 residues. CDR1 is MGHRA, CDR2 YSYEKL, per germline. This CDR3 is CASSQGQGSTEAFF. The DNA of the CDR3 is TGCGCCAGCAGCCAAGGACAGGGAAGCACTGAAGCTTTCTTT.

The chain joins TRBV7-2 to TRBJ2-4; 7 bases agree with TRBD1. The J segment lost 7 bases and the V segment lost 4 bases, leaving 4 bases of the junction unmatched. The germline gives CDR1 SGHTA, CDR2 FQGNSA. The CDR3 length is 13 residues. The CDR3 is CASSSSQGNIQYF. The CDR3 bases are TGTGCCAGCAGCTCTTCACAGGGGAACATTCAGTACTTC.

The chain recombines TRBV12-5 with TRBJ2-3, with 7 bases that match TRBD2. The CDR3 runs 15 residues. Germline CDR1 is LGHNT and CDR2 is FRNRAP. Trimming removed 5 bases from V and 3 bases from J; junction bases left unmatched: 8. CDR3 bases: TGTGCTAGTGGTCCCCGGGGGGTGATGACAGATACGCAGTATTTT. Encoded protein: CASGPRGVMTDTQYF.

Here the CDR3 DNA reads TGCGCCAGCAGCTCAGGGACAGTACAAGAGACCCAGTACTTC. Translation gives CASSSGTVQETQYF. The chain is built from TRBV5-1 and TRBJ2-5; the match to TRBD1 covers 7 bases. Germline V gives CDR1 SGHRS, CDR2 YFSETQ. Trimming took 3 bases from V and 2 from J; bases not matched to a gene: 4. This CDR3 contains 14 residues.

This chain uses TRBV9 with TRBJ1-6; possible D gene TRBD1, 6 bases. The CDR3 is made up of 14 amino acids. Germline CDR1 and CDR2: SGDLS and YYNGEE. V gave up 7 bases and J gave up 6 bases, with 14 bases separating them. CDR3 bases: TGTGCCAGCCGCCAGGGGCTGAGTAATTCACCCCTCCACTTT. It encodes CASRQGLSNSPLHF.

In its sample, this clone was seen a few times. The genes are TRBV19 and TRBJ1-2; possible D gene TRBD1, 5 bases. The CDR3 spans 13 residues. The germline V and J ends were trimmed by 3 bases and 3 bases, with 8 bases remaining between them. Per germline, CDR1 LNHDA and CDR2 SQIVND (reference sequence). The CDR3 is CASSITGYYGYTF. The CDR3 DNA reads TGTGCCAGTAGTATTACAGGCTACTATGGCTACACCTTC.

The CDR3 region is CASSQLPTDTQYF. The CDR3 DNA follows: TGTGCCAGCAGCCAACTTCCCACAGATACGCAGTATTTT. The chain combines TRBV5-4 with TRBJ2-3, with D uncertain. This CDR3 has 13 amino acids. Germline V lookup: CDR1 SGHNT, CDR2 YYREEE (reference sequence). V was cut by 4 bases and J by 2 bases, with 8 bases left in between.

The chain links TRBV3-1 (or the pseudogene TRBV3-2) to TRBJ1-1; D call uncertain. Germline loops: CDR1 LGHDT, CDR2 YNNKEL (reference sequence). The germline V and J ends were trimmed by 4 bases and 0 bases, with 12 bases remaining between them. This CDR3 spans 15 amino acids. The CDR3: CASSLATVLNTEAFF. CDR3 nucleotide sequence: TGTGCCAGCAGCCTTGCAACAGTCTTGAACACTGAAGCTTTCTTT.

This chain joins TRBV4-1 and TRBJ2-2; 8 bases agree with TRBD1. The CDR3 covers 17 residues. Germline assignment: CDR1 MGHRA and CDR2 YSYEKL. Losses at the gene ends were 4 bases for V and 5 bases for J; bases not matched to a gene: 12. The CDR3 here is CASSPRETGAATGELFF. The CDR3, as DNA: TGCGCCAGCAGCCCCCGGGAGACAGGGGCTGCAACCGGGGAGCTGTTTTTT.

This chain joins TRBV6-5 and TRBJ2-1, with a tentative D call TRBD2 (6 bases). Germline V CDR1 and CDR2: MNHEY, SVGAGI. V lost 7 bases, J lost 9 bases, and 16 bases lay in between. This CDR3 contains 13 residues. The CDR3 DNA sequence: TGTGCCAGCAACAAAGGGGAGGCCACTGAGCAGTTCTTC. It yields the protein CASNKGEATEQFF.

The chain carries TRBV7-9 and TRBJ2-7, with D perhaps TRBD2 (7 bases). Trimming took off 3 bases at V and 6 bases at J, with 12 bases between the two ends. Per germline, CDR1 SEHNR and CDR2 FQNEAQ (reference sequence). The CDR3 totals 13 residues. CDR3 DNA: TGTGCCAGCAGCTTCGGGGGGCTGGGCGAGCAGTACTTC. Its protein product is CASSFGGLGEQYF.

The rearrangement joins TRBV19 to TRBJ2-3; 7 bases match TRBD2. This CDR3 region has 15 residues. The V gene end was trimmed by 5 bases and the J gene end by 2 bases; junction bases not matched to a gene: 7. Germline V lookup: CDR1 LNHDA, CDR2 SQIVND (reference sequence). CDR3 amino acids: CASSVLAALTDTQYF. The CDR3 region has the DNA TGTGCCAGTAGTGTGCTAGCGGCCCTCACAGATACGCAGTATTTT. Full variable domain (missing parts from reference TRBV19 and TRBJ2-3): DGGITQSPKYLFRKEGQNVTLSCEQNLNHDAMYWYRQDPGQGLRLIYYSQIVNDFQKGDIAEGYSVSREKKESFPLTVTSAQKNPTAFYLCASSVLAALTDTQYFGPGTRLTVL.

The V and J genes are TRBV9 and TRBJ2-3; 9 bases agree with TRBD2. From germline, CDR1 is SGDLS and CDR2 YYNGEE. The trim removed 1 base at V and 3 bases at J, leaving 12 bases unmatched. The CDR3 has 18 residues. The CDR3 bases are TGTGCCAGCAGCGTAAAAGACGGCGGGAGGGGGACTACAGATACGCAGTATTTT. Translation gives CASSVKDGGRGTTDTQYF.

The chain is built from TRBV2 and TRBJ2-2; TRBD2 matches at 13 bases. V trimming: 3 bases; J trimming: 5 bases; junction bases outside the gene matches: 3. CDR1 and CDR2 (germline): SNHLY, FYNNEI. The CDR3 has 16 amino acids. CDR3 amino acids: CASSDLGLAGTGELFF. As DNA, the CDR3 is TGTGCCAGCAGTGACCTGGGACTAGCGGGGACCGGGGAGCTGTTTTTT.

The rearrangement uses TRBV7-9 and TRBJ1-2; tentatively, D is TRBD1 (5 bases). The V and J ends lost 5 bases and 0 bases respectively, with 16 bases between them. This CDR3 comprises 16 residues. The germline V gene has CDR1 SEHNR and CDR2 FQNEAQ (reference sequence). The CDR3 sequence: CASSQTSQAPNYGYTF. The CDR3 bases are TGTGCCAGCAGCCAGACCTCACAGGCCCCTAACTATGGCTACACCTTC.